These T cell receptor beta chains were read from a single sample in a study of blood T cells in healthy people across ages. MiXCR, applied by TCRdb to the 5' RACE reads, yields one record per CDR3 protein. The table records around 710,000 distinct CDR3 sequences, roughly 41% of them present only once. The specimen was blood. These receptors were obtained from a woman aged 55-69 years in good health. CDR3s include the opening cysteine and the closing phenylalanine or tryptophan. The order of the fields is J gene, D gene, V gene, clone size, CDR3 DNA, CDR3 protein. A D gene is named only where the DNA matches it firmly. Size values are once, few and many counts, or a class for expanded clones, and some rows have none.

J: TRBJ2-7
D: .
V: TRBV20-1
size: few
DNA: TGCAGTGCAACTTACTCCTACGAGCAGTACTTC
CDR3: CSATYSYEQYF

J: TRBJ2-1
D: .
V: TRBV27
size: .
DNA: TGTGCCAGCAGTCCCCAGGTTGTCGGTGAGCAGTTCTTC
CDR3: CASSPQVVGEQFF

J: TRBJ2-7
D: .
V: TRBV29-1
size: many
DNA: TGCAGCGTTGTGAAAGGGACCTCCTACGAGCAGTACTTC
CDR3: CSVVKGTSYEQYF

J: TRBJ1-2
D: TRBD1
V: TRBV20-1
size: .
DNA: TGCAGTGCTAGTGGCAGGGGGCTAAATGGCTACACCTTC
CDR3: CSASGRGLNGYTF

J: TRBJ2-5
D: .
V: TRBV29-1
size: .
DNA: TGCAGCGTTGAAAAAGAGACCCAGTACTTC
CDR3: CSVEKETQYF

J: TRBJ2-3
D: TRBD2
V: TRBV6-6
size: .
DNA: TGTGCCAGCAGTCCACAAGCGGGGGACCCGAATACGCAGTATTTT
CDR3: CASSPQAGDPNTQYF

J: TRBJ2-1
D: .
V: TRBV5-1
size: .
DNA: TGCGCCAGCAGCTTGGGTAGCTGGGTTTACAATGAGCAGTTCTTC
CDR3: CASSLGSWVYNEQFF

J: TRBJ1-5
D: .
V: TRBV7-2
size: .
DNA: TGTGCCAGCAGCCGACAAGCGCAGCTCCAGCATTTT
CDR3: CASSRQAQLQHF

J: TRBJ1-2
D: .
V: TRBV6-1
size: few
DNA: TGTGCCAGCAGTGAAAGGCAGGGTTACACCTTC
CDR3: CASSERQGYTF

J: TRBJ2-7
D: TRBD2
V: TRBV4-2
size: .
DNA: TGTGCCAGCAGCCAAGGCGTAGCGGGGCCGGGTGAGCAGTACTTC
CDR3: CASSQGVAGPGEQYF

J: TRBJ2-3
D: TRBD2
V: TRBV12-3/TRBV12-4
size: .
DNA: TGTGCCAGCAGTTTTTACGGGAGGGCCGGAGATACGCAGTATTTT
CDR3: CASSFYGRAGDTQYF

J: TRBJ2-4
D: .
V: TRBV6-5
size: .
DNA: TGTGCCAGCCGCTCTGTAGGGCGCGGGGCCAAAAACATTCAGTACTTC
CDR3: CASRSVGRGAKNIQYF

J: TRBJ2-5
D: .
V: TRBV6-6
size: few
DNA: TGTGCCAGCAGTAGTCCGGGACTGAAACAAGAGACCCAGTACTTC
CDR3: CASSSPGLKQETQYF

J: TRBJ1-5
D: .
V: TRBV5-6
size: .
DNA: TGTGCCAGCAGCTGGTGGGGGCCTAGTAATCAGCCCCAGCATTTT
CDR3: CASSWWGPSNQPQHF

J: TRBJ2-7
D: .
V: TRBV5-5
size: few
DNA: TGTGCCAGCAGCTTGGGGGTAGCGTACTCCTACGAGCAGTACTTC
CDR3: CASSLGVAYSYEQYF

J: TRBJ1-2
D: TRBD1
V: TRBV4-3
size: many
DNA: TGCGCCAGCAGCCAAGGAACAGGGGTCGGCTATGGCTACACCTTC
CDR3: CASSQGTGVGYGYTF

J: TRBJ2-3
D: TRBD2
V: TRBV10-3
size: few
DNA: TGTGCCATCAGTATCCAACTAGCGGGAGTGACAGATACGCAGTATTTT
CDR3: CAISIQLAGVTDTQYF

J: TRBJ2-7
D: .
V: TRBV5-5
size: .
DNA: TGCGCCAGCAGCTGGGACCGGGACATGGAGTCCTACGAGCAGTACTTC
CDR3: CASSWDRDMESYEQYF

J: TRBJ2-3
D: .
V: TRBV4-3
size: few
DNA: TGCGCCAGCAGCCAAGATTATCACCTAGGGGCAGATACGCAGTATTTT
CDR3: CASSQDYHLGADTQYF

J: TRBJ2-7
D: .
V: TRBV6-5
size: few
DNA: TGTGCCAGCAGTTACGCAGGGACGGGGGAGCAGTACTTC
CDR3: CASSYAGTGEQYF

J: TRBJ1-1
D: .
V: TRBV7-8
size: .
DNA: TGTGCCAGCAGCATAGGCGGACATCTCATGAACACTGAAGCTTTCTTT
CDR3: CASSIGGHLMNTEAFF

J: TRBJ2-6
D: .
V: TRBV10-3
size: few
DNA: TGTGCCATCAAAAGGACGGAAGGCTCTGGGGCCAACGTCCTGACTTTC
CDR3: CAIKRTEGSGANVLTF

J: TRBJ2-5
D: TRBD1
V: TRBV25-1
size: .
DNA: TGTGCCAGCAGTGGCTCCGGGACAGGGAAAGAGACCCAGTACTTC
CDR3: CASSGSGTGKETQYF

J: TRBJ2-6
D: TRBD2
V: TRBV2
size: .
DNA: TGTGCCAGCACCGGACTAGCGGGGGACTCTGGGGCCAACGTCCTGACTTTC
CDR3: CASTGLAGDSGANVLTF

J: TRBJ2-5
D: .
V: TRBV25-1
size: many
DNA: TGTGCCAGCAGTGAATTGGAGACCCAGTACTTC
CDR3: CASSELETQYF

J: TRBJ2-7
D: TRBD2
V: TRBV29-1
size: .
DNA: TGCAGCGTCGGGGACTACGCCTACGAGCAGTACTTC
CDR3: CSVGDYAYEQYF

J: TRBJ2-1
D: TRBD2
V: TRBV18
size: few
DNA: TGTGCCAGCTCACCGGTAGCGGGAGGGGATGAGCAGTTCTTC
CDR3: CASSPVAGGDEQFF

J: TRBJ1-4
D: .
V: TRBV5-4
size: .
DNA: TGTGCCAGCAGCTCAAGGACGGGGCAGACTAATGAAAAACTGTTTTTT
CDR3: CASSSRTGQTNEKLFF

J: TRBJ1-2
D: .
V: TRBV27
size: few
DNA: TGTGCCAGCAGTTGGAACCAGGGTGGCGGCGGCTACACCTTC
CDR3: CASSWNQGGGGYTF

J: TRBJ2-7
D: .
V: TRBV2
size: .
DNA: TGTGCCAGCAGGTCGGACTACGACAATGAGCAGTACTTC
CDR3: CASRSDYDNEQYF

J: TRBJ2-1
D: .
V: TRBV11-3
size: .
DNA: TGTGCCAGCAGCTTAGAGGTGCGGAGCAATGAGCAGTTCTTC
CDR3: CASSLEVRSNEQFF

J: TRBJ2-1
D: .
V: TRBV12-3/TRBV12-4
size: once
DNA: TGTGCCACCAATAGCAGGGGCAATGAGCAGTTCTTC
CDR3: CATNSRGNEQFF

J: TRBJ2-1
D: .
V: TRBV10-3
size: .
DNA: TGTGCCATCAGCCCCGGTGAGGGTTTGAATGAGCAGTTCTTC
CDR3: CAISPGEGLNEQFF

J: TRBJ1-2
D: .
V: TRBV7-2
size: .
DNA: TGTGCCAGCAGCTTAGGGATAAGTAACTATGGCTACACCTTC
CDR3: CASSLGISNYGYTF

J: TRBJ2-3
D: .
V: TRBV29-1
size: .
DNA: TGCAGCGTTTTCACCTTATCTAGCACAGATACGCAGTATTTT
CDR3: CSVFTLSSTDTQYF

J: TRBJ1-2
D: .
V: TRBV20-1
size: few
DNA: TGCAGTGCTAGCCCTGACAGACCTTCTAACTATGGCTACACCTTC
CDR3: CSASPDRPSNYGYTF

J: TRBJ2-5
D: TRBD2
V: TRBV7-2
size: many
DNA: TGTGCCAGCAGCTTCTTGGCTAGCGGTTATCAAGAGACCCAGTACTTC
CDR3: CASSFLASGYQETQYF

J: TRBJ2-3
D: .
V: TRBV7-2
size: many
DNA: TGTGCCAGCAGTTTTGGAGATACGCAGTATTTT
CDR3: CASSFGDTQYF

J: TRBJ1-2
D: .
V: TRBV27
size: .
DNA: TGTGCCAGCAGTTCCCGGACAGACCTAAACTATGGCTACACCTTC
CDR3: CASSSRTDLNYGYTF

J: TRBJ2-7
D: TRBD1
V: TRBV11-2
size: .
DNA: TGTGCCAGCAGCTTAGCCCCGGGACAGACCGAGCAGTACTTC
CDR3: CASSLAPGQTEQYF

J: TRBJ1-2
D: .
V: TRBV20-1
size: .
DNA: TGCAGTGCTAGTGAATCCGGGGCTAGGGCCTACACCTTC
CDR3: CSASESGARAYTF

J: TRBJ2-3
D: .
V: TRBV9
size: once
DNA: TGTGCCAGCGCCTCACTAGAGCAAGTCCATACGCAGTATTTT
CDR3: CASASLEQVHTQYF

J: TRBJ1-3
D: .
V: TRBV9
size: .
DNA: TGTGCCAGCAGCCCACGGACCGGCAACGTTGGAAACACCATATATTTT
CDR3: CASSPRTGNVGNTIYF

J: TRBJ2-7
D: .
V: TRBV5-1
size: few
DNA: TGCGCCAGCAGCTTGGACAGCCTAAGCTCCTACGAGCAGTACTTC
CDR3: CASSLDSLSSYEQYF

J: TRBJ2-5
D: .
V: TRBV28
size: few
DNA: TGTGCCAGCAGTTTAGGGACATGGCCCCAGACCCAGTACTTC
CDR3: CASSLGTWPQTQYF

J: TRBJ2-3
D: .
V: TRBV7-2
size: few
DNA: TGTGCCAGCAGCATGGGCCCCGCTTACACAGATACGCAGTATTTT
CDR3: CASSMGPAYTDTQYF

J: TRBJ1-1
D: .
V: TRBV2
size: .
DNA: TGTGCCAAAAGCACGGTCGGGGCTAGTCAAACTGAAGCTTTCTTT
CDR3: CAKSTVGASQTEAFF

J: TRBJ2-3
D: .
V: TRBV3-1
size: many
DNA: TGTGCCAGCAGCCAAGATCCCGCAGATACGCAGTATTTT
CDR3: CASSQDPADTQYF

J: TRBJ2-7
D: TRBD2
V: TRBV9
size: .
DNA: TGTGCCAGCAGCGTGAGAAGCGGGAGCTCCTACGAGCAGTACTTC
CDR3: CASSVRSGSSYEQYF

J: TRBJ2-1
D: .
V: TRBV5-1
size: few
DNA: TGCGCCAGGCCAGCAGCTTGGAGGTATTACCTAGAGGAGAATGAGCAGTTCTTC
CDR3: CARPAAWRYYLEENEQFF

J: TRBJ1-1
D: .
V: TRBV3-1
size: few
DNA: TGTGCCAGCAGCCCCCGGGTCAGCTTGAACACTGAAGCTTTCTTT
CDR3: CASSPRVSLNTEAFF

J: TRBJ2-5
D: TRBD2
V: TRBV11-2
size: .
DNA: TGTGCCAGCAGCTTAGTTGGCGGGGGAATACAAGAGACCCAGTACTTC
CDR3: CASSLVGGGIQETQYF

J: TRBJ2-7
D: TRBD1
V: TRBV18
size: .
DNA: TGTGCCAGCTCACCAGAACAGGGGGCCCTCTACGAGCAGTACTTC
CDR3: CASSPEQGALYEQYF

J: TRBJ1-2
D: .
V: TRBV7-9
size: .
DNA: TGTGCCAGCAGCCACCGGGATAAGGGGGTTGGCTACACCTTC
CDR3: CASSHRDKGVGYTF